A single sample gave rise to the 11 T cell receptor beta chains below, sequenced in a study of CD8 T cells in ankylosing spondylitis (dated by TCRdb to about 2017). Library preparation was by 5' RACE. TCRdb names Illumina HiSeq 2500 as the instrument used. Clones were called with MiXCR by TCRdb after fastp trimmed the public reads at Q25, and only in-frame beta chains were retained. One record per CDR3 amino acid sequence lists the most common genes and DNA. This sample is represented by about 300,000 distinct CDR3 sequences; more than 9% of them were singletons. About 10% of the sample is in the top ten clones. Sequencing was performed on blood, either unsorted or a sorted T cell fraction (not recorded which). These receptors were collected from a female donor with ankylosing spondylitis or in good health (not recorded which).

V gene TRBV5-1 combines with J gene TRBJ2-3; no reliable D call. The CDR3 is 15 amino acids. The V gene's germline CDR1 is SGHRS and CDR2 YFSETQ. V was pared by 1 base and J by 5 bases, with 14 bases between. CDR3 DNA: TGCGCCAGCAGCTTGCTCCGGAATCCGGGAGATACGCAGTATTTT. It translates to CASSLLRNPGDTQYF.

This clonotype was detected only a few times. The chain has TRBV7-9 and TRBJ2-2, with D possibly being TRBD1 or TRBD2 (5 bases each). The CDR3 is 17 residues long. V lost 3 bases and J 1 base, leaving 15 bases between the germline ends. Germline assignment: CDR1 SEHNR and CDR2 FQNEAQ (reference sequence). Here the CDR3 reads CASSFSMGPENTGELFF. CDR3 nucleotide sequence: TGTGCCAGCAGCTTCTCTATGGGACCCGAGAACACCGGGGAGCTGTTTTTT.

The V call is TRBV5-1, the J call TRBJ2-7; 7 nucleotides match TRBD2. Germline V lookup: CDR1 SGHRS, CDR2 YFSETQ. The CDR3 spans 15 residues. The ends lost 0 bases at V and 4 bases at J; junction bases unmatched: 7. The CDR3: CASSLGLGGPYEQYF. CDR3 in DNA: TGCGCCAGCAGCTTGGGTCTGGGAGGGCCGTACGAGCAGTACTTC.

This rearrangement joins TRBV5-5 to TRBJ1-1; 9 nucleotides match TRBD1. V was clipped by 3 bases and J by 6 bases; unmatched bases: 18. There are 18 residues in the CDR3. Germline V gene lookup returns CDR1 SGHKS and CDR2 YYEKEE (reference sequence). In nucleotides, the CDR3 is TGTGCCAGCAGCTCAAGGTTCCGGGACAGGGTGGTGCTGGCTGAAGCTTTCTTT. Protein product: CASSSRFRDRVVLAEAFF.

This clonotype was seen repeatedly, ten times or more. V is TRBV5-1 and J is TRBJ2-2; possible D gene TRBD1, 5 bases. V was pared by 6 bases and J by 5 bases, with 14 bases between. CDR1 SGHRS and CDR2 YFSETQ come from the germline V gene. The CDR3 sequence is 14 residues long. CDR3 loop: CASTLTEITGELFF. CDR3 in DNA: TGCGCCAGCACCCTGACAGAGATAACCGGGGAGCTGTTTTTT.

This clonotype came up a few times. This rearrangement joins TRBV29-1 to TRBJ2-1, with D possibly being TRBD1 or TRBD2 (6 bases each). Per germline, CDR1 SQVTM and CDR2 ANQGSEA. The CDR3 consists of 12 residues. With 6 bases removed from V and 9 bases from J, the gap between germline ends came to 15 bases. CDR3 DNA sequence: TGCAGCGTAAGGGCCGGGGGCGGTGAGCAGTTCTTC. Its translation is CSVRAGGGEQFF.

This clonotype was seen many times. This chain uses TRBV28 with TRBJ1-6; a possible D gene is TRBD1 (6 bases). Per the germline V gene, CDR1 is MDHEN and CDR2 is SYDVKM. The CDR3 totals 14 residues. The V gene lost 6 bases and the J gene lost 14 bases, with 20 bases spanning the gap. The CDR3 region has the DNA TGTGCCAGCAGGCAACAGGGCAGGAAAGAGACCCTCCACTTT. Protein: CASRQQGRKETLHF.

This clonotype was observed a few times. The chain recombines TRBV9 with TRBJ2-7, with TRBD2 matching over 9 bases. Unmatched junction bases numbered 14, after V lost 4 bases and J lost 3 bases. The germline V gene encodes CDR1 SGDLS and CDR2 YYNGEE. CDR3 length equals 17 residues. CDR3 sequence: CASSPRGAGGKVYEQYF. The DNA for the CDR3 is TGTGCCAGCAGCCCCCGAGGTGCGGGGGGGAAAGTCTACGAGCAGTACTTC.

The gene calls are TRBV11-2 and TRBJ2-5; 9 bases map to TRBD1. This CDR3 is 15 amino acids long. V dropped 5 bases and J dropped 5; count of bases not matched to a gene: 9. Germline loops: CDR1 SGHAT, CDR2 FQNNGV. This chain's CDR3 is CASSRDRVGWETQYF. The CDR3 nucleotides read TGTGCCAGCAGCCGGGACAGGGTCGGGTGGGAGACCCAGTACTTC. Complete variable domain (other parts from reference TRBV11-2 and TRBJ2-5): EAGVAQSPRYKIIEKRQSVAFWCNPISGHATLYWYQQILGQGPKLLIQFQNNGVVDDSQLPKDRFSAERLKGVDSTLKIQPAKLEDSAVYLCASSRDRVGWETQYFGPGTRLLVL.

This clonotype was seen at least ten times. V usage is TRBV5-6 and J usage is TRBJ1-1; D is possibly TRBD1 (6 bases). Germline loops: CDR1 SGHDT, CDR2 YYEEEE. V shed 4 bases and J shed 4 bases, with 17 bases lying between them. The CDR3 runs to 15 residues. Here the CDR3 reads CASSTPTGRPTEAFF. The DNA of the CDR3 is TGTGCCAGCAGCACACCGACAGGAAGGCCCACTGAAGCTTTCTTT.

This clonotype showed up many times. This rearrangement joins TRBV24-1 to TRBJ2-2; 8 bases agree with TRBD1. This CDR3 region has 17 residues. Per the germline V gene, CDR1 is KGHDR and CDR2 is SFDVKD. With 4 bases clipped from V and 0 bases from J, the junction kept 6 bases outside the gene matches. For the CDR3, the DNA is TGTGCCACCAGTGACCCGGGGACAGGTTCGAACACCGGGGAGCTGTTTTTT. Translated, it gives CATSDPGTGSNTGELFF.